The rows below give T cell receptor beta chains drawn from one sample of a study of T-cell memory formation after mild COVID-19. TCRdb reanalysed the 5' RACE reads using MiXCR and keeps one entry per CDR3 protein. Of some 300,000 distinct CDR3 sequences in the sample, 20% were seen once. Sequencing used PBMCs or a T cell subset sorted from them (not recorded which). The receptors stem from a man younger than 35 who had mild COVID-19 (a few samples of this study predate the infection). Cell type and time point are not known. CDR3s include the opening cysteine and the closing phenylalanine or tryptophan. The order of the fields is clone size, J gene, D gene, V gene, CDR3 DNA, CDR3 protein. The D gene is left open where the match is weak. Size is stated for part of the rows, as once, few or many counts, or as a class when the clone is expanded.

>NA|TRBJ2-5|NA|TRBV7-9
TGTGCCAGCAGCTCCCCGTGGGACGGTCAAGAGACCCAGTACTTC
CASSSPWDGQETQYF
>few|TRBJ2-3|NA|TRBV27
TGTGCCAGCAGTGCCCTGAGCACAGATACGCAGTATTTT
CASSALSTDTQYF
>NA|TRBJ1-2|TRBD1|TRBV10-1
TGCGACAGCAGTGATGGACAGGGGGTCGGCTACACCTTC
CDSSDGQGVGYTF
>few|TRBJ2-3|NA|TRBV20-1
TGCAGTGCTCGACCGCCACGAGGAGGGACAGATACGCAGTATTTT
CSARPPRGGTDTQYF
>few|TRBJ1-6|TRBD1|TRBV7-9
TGTGCCAGCAGCTTAGAGGAGACAGGGGGCATAAGCTCCTATAATTCACCCCTCCACTTT
CASSLEETGGISSYNSPLHF
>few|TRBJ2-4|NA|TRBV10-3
TGTGCCATCAGTGAGTCTATGAGGTTGCAAAACATTCAGTACTTC
CAISESMRLQNIQYF
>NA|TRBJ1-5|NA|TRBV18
TGTGCCAGCTCACAAGCGGCGGGTCAGCCCCAGCATTTT
CASSQAAGQPQHF
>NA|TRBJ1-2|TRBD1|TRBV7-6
TGTGCCAGCAGCCCCCAGAAAAAGGGGGGACAGGGGGACCCTAACTATGGCTACACCTTC
CASSPQKKGGQGDPNYGYTF
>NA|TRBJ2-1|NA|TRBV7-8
TGTGCCAGCAGCTTTTATCCCAATGAGCAGTTCTTC
CASSFYPNEQFF
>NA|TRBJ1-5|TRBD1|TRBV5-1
TGCGCCAGCAGCTTGATGGCAGGGGGAGGTCAGCCCCAGCATTTT
CASSLMAGGGQPQHF
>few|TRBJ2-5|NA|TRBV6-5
TGTGCCAGCAGTTATTTTGGTGTCTCGGGACTTCAAGAGACCCAGTACTTC
CASSYFGVSGLQETQYF
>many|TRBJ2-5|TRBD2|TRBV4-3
TGCGCCAGCAGCCAAGAGTCGTTCGGGGGGGCGCGTGAGACCCAGTACTTC
CASSQESFGGARETQYF
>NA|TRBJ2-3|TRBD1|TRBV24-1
TGTGCCACCAGAGGACAGGGCGCAGATACGCAGTATTTT
CATRGQGADTQYF
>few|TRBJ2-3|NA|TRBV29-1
TGCAGCGCCGAAGGGACGGATACTAGCACAGATACGCAGTATTTT
CSAEGTDTSTDTQYF
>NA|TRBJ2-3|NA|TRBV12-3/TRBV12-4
TGTGCCAGCATCTCCGGGACTCCGCCCGGTACGCAGTATTTT
CASISGTPPGTQYF
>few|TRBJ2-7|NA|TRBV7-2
TGTGCCAGCAGCTTAGGAGGCGGGGAACCCTACGAGCAGTACTTC
CASSLGGGEPYEQYF
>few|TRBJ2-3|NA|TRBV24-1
TGTGCCACCAGTGATCCGGGACGGAGTGGGGTTGATACGCAGTATTTT
CATSDPGRSGVDTQYF
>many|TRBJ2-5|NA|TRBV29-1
TGCAGCGTTGAAGACTCGGAAGAGACCCAGTACTTC
CSVEDSEETQYF
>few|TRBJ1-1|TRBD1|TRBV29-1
TGCAGCGTTGAAGATCATCGACAGGGGCAAGAGAACACTGAAGCTTTCTTT
CSVEDHRQGQENTEAFF
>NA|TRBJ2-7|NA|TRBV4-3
TGCGCCAGCAGCCAAGGTGGAGGGGCCTACGAGCAGTACTTC
CASSQGGGAYEQYF
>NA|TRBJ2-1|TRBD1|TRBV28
TGTGCCAGCGGAGGGACAGGGGGCTTGAGAAATGAGCAGTTCTTC
CASGGTGGLRNEQFF
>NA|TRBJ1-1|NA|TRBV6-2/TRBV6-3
TGTGCCAGCAGTACGGGACCATCTTACATGAACACTGAAGCTTTCTTT
CASSTGPSYMNTEAFF
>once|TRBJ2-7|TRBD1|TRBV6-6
TGTGCCAGCAGCCCCCTGACCGGGACAGCCCAATTTAGACAGTACTTC
CASSPLTGTAQFRQYF
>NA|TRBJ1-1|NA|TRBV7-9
TGTGCCAGCAGCCTCATTAGTGTGAACACTGAAGCTTTCTTT
CASSLISVNTEAFF
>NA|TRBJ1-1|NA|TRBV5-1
TGCGCCAGCAGAGAGTCGGATTTGGACACTGAAGCTTTCTTT
CASRESDLDTEAFF
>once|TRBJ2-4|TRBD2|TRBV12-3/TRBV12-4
TGTGCCAGCAGTATAACTGGACTAGCGGGGCCACTTCAGTACTTC
CASSITGLAGPLQYF
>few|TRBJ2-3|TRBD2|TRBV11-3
TGTGCCAGCAGCTTACAGAGCGGGGGCACAGATACGCAGTATTTT
CASSLQSGGTDTQYF
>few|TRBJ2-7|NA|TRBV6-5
TGTGCCAGCAGTTACTCGATGGTATCAGGGGCCGTTTACGAGCAGTACTTC
CASSYSMVSGAVYEQYF
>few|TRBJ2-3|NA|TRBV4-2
TGTGCCAGCAGCCAAGTAGAGGCACAAGCGGCGTCAGATACGCAGTATTTT
CASSQVEAQAASDTQYF
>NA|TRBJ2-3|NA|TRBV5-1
TGCGCCAGCAGCCCTTTACTCCCCGCTAGCACAGATACGCAGTATTTT
CASSPLLPASTDTQYF
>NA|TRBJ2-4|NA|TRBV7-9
TGTGCCAGCAGCCCGCCAGGGGGGAAGGCCAAAAACATTCAGTACTTC
CASSPPGGKAKNIQYF
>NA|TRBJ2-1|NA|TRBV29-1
TGCAGCGTTGACGCGGTCGACAATGAGCAGTTCTTC
CSVDAVDNEQFF
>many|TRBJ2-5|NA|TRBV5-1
TGCGCCAGCAGCTCCTCCGGGACTGGTCAAGAGACCCAGTACTTC
CASSSSGTGQETQYF
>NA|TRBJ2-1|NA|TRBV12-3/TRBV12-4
TGTGCCAGCAGTTTAGCGGGCGCAGGGTGGGGTGAGCAGTTCTTC
CASSLAGAGWGEQFF
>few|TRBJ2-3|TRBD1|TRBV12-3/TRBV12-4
TGTGCCAGCGGGATGGGACAGGCGCAGTATTTT
CASGMGQAQYF
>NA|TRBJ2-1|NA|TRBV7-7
TGTGCCAGCAGCCGGGACCTCTACGGGGAGCAGTTCTTC
CASSRDLYGEQFF
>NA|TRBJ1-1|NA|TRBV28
TGTGCCAGCAGTCCGTTTTGGGGCACTGAAGCTTTCTTT
CASSPFWGTEAFF
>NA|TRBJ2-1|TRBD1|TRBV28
TGTGCCAGCAGTCGAGAGGGGGCGCGGGAGCAGTTCTTC
CASSREGAREQFF
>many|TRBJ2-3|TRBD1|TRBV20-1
TGCAGTGCCGTTACCGACAGGGTCCATTTTTTT
CSAVTDRVHFF
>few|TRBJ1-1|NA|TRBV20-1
TGCAGTGCTACCTCTCACGGGGGCGCTGAAGCTTTCTTT
CSATSHGGAEAFF
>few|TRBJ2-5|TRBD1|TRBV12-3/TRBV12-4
TGTGCCAGCAGTAAGGGGACAGGGCTCCAAGAGACCCAGTACTTC
CASSKGTGLQETQYF
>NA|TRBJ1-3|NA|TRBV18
TGTGCCAGCTCACCACCAGGGGGATCTGGAAACACCATATATTTT
CASSPPGGSGNTIYF
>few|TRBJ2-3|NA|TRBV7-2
TGTGCCAGCAGAAGAAATTTGATGGGGAACACAGATACGCAGTATTTT
CASRRNLMGNTDTQYF
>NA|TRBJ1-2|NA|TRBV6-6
TGTGCCAGCAGTTTGACGACAGTCTATGGCTACACCTTC
CASSLTTVYGYTF
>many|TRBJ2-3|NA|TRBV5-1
TGCGCCAGCAGCGGCGAGGGGGCAGATACGCAGTATTTT
CASSGEGADTQYF
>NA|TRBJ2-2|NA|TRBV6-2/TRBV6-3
TGTGCCAGCCTTAAGGATTACACCGGGGAGCTGTTTTTT
CASLKDYTGELFF
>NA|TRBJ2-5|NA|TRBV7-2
TGTGCCAGCAGCTCGTCCGGTCCGTGGGGAGAGACCCAGTACTTC
CASSSSGPWGETQYF
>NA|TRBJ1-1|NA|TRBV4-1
TGCGCCAGCAGGGGGGCCCGGGCAGGACGGCGGAACACTGAAGCTTTCTTT
CASRGARAGRRNTEAFF
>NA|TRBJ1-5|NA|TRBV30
TGTGCCTGGAGTGCGGCAGGGAATCAGCCCCAGCATTTT
CAWSAAGNQPQHF
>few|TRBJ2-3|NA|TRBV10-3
TGTGCCATCAGTCTAAGGGGGGGCCTCACAGATACGCAGTATTTT
CAISLRGGLTDTQYF
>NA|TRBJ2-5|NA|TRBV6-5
TGTGCCAGCAGCCGGGTAGACAGGCGGGAGACCCAGTACTTC
CASSRVDRRETQYF